These 8 T cell receptor beta chains were sequenced from one sample in a study of T cells in Graves' hyperthyroidism and ophthalmopathy. It was RNA transcripts that yielded the amplified TCR beta CDR3 regions. HTBI primers drove first-round RT-PCR of the TCR CDR3. TCRdb re-called the multiplex PCR reads through MiXCR, storing one row per CDR3 protein. The sample gives about 550,000 distinct CDR3 sequences, 20% of which show up once; around a quarter is in the top ten. Sequenced sample: blood. The receptors were gathered from a man younger than 30 with Graves' hyperthyroidism.

This clonotype has just a few counts. V and J are TRBV6-1 and TRBJ2-2; possibly TRBD1 for D (6 bases). This CDR3 is built from 16 residues. V lost 2 bases to trimming and J lost 7 bases, with 17 bases between them. Germline assignment: CDR1 MNHNS and CDR2 SASEGT. CDR3 loop: CASSETRTGMDGELFF. CDR3 nucleotide sequence: TGTGCCAGCAGTGAAACTCGAACAGGGATGGACGGGGAGCTGTTTTTT.

This clonotype has at least ten counts. The V call is TRBV27, the J call TRBJ2-7, with unresolved D. There are 14 residues in the CDR3. Per the germline V gene, CDR1 is MNHEY and CDR2 is SMNVEV (reference sequence). V was clipped by 3 bases and J by 0 bases, with 9 bases between them. The CDR3 DNA reads TGTGCCAGCAGTTTTTCTGGCAACTCCTACGAGCAGTACTTC. Its protein product is CASSFSGNSYEQYF.

CDR3 nucleotide sequence: TGTGCCAGCAGCTCCATCTTAATTGAGACCCAGTACTTC. Residues: CASSSILIETQYF. This sequence joins TRBV11-2 and TRBJ2-5; unclear D gene. The CDR3 extends over 13 amino acids. V was shortened by 4 bases and J by 5 bases, with 11 bases between the two germline ends. The germline V gene encodes CDR1 SGHAT and CDR2 FQNNGV. The full variable domain, completed using reference TRBV11-2 and TRBJ2-5, is EAGVAQSPRYKIIEKRQSVAFWCNPISGHATLYWYQQILGQGPKLLIQFQNNGVVDDSQLPKDRFSAERLKGVDSTLKIQPAKLEDSAVYLCASSSILIETQYFGPGTRLLVL.

Ten or more counts support this clonotype. This sequence joins TRBV12-3 or TRBV12-4 and TRBJ2-7; either TRBD1 or TRBD2 may supply D (6 bases each). Trimming took 4 bases from V and 2 from J, leaving 15 bases between them. The CDR3 covers 15 residues. CDR3: CASSSNREATYEQYF. The DNA of the CDR3 is TGTGCCAGCAGTTCTAACAGGGAGGCCACCTACGAGCAGTACTTC.

The table lists this clonotype with many counts. The J gene is TRBJ2-5, the V gene TRBV2; D remains ambiguous. The V gene lost 4 bases and the J gene lost 0 bases, with 12 bases spanning the gap. CDR1 and CDR2 (germline): SNHLY, FYNNEI. There are 15 residues in the CDR3. The CDR3 here is CASSGGPSYQETQYF. CDR3 nucleotide sequence: TGTGCCAGCAGTGGTGGGCCGTCGTACCAAGAGACCCAGTACTTC. The variable domain in full, completed from reference TRBV2 and TRBJ2-5, reads EPEVTQTPSHQVTQMGQEVILRCVPISNHLYFYWYRQILGQKVEFLVSFYNNEISEKSEIFDDQFSVERPDGSNFTLKIRSTKLEDSAMYFCASSGGPSYQETQYFGPGTRLLVL.

The chain recombines TRBV27 with TRBJ2-3; 8 nucleotides agree with TRBD1. Germline CDR1 reads MNHEY; CDR2 reads SMNVEV (reference sequence). J lost 3 bases, V lost 6 bases, and 11 bases had no gene match. The CDR3 sequence is 16 residues long. The CDR3 protein is CASRPDRGRRTDTQYF. Written as DNA, the CDR3 is TGTGCCAGCAGACCTGACAGGGGCCGAAGGACAGATACGCAGTATTTT.

This clonotype was picked up many times. This sequence joins TRBV2 and TRBJ2-5; D ambiguous. Trimming removed 4 bases at V and 4 bases at J, with 16 bases between. The CDR3 is made up of 15 amino acids. The germline gives CDR1 SNHLY, CDR2 FYNNEI. The CDR3 reads CASSGFSSIVETQYF. Written as DNA, the CDR3 is TGTGCCAGCAGTGGTTTCTCCTCAATTGTAGAGACCCAGTACTTC. The entire variable domain, with the rest obtained from reference TRBV2 and TRBJ2-5, is as follows: EPEVTQTPSHQVTQMGQEVILRCVPISNHLYFYWYRQILGQKVEFLVSFYNNEISEKSEIFDDQFSVERPDGSNFTLKIRSTKLEDSAMYFCASSGFSSIVETQYFGPGTRLLVL.

On this clonotype: Since a much larger clone is just one base distant, this may be a read error. The chain recombines TRBV5-5 with TRBJ2-7; no firm D call. Trimming pared 2 bases from V and 5 bases from J, leaving 8 bases between. CDR3 length: 12 amino acids. Germline-derived CDR1 and CDR2 are SGHKS and YYEKEE (reference sequence). The CDR3 DNA reads TGTGCCAGCAGCTTTTTGAACAACGAGCAGTACTTC. Translation gives CASSFLNNEQYF.